The text below deals with one TCR beta chain. Its antigen remains unknown. RNA transcripts provided the template for amplifying TCR beta CDR3 regions. Second-round multiplex PCR followed a first-round RT-PCR using HTBI primers. TCRdb reprocessed the multiplex PCR reads with MiXCR, giving one entry per CDR3 protein. The repertoire holds roughly 380,000 distinct CDR3 sequences, with roughly 14% as singletons. The data stem from a study of Graves' ophthalmopathy and Graves' hyperthyroidism. This CDR3 is 16 amino acids long. Germline-derived CDR1 and CDR2 are SGDLS and YYNGEE. J was trimmed by 0 bases and V by 0 bases; bases with no gene match: 2. Study findings and constraints: Blood also contained most of the expanded thyroid clonotypes above 0.001 frequency.

The sample was peripheral blood. The chain uses TRBV9 and TRBJ2-2; TRBD1 agrees at 7 bases. The receptor's source is a young woman with stable Graves' hyperthyroidism. CDR3 amino acids: CASSVAGGANTGELFF. DNA of the CDR3: TGTGCCAGCAGCGTAGCAGGGGGTGCGAACACCGGGGAGCTGTTTTTT.